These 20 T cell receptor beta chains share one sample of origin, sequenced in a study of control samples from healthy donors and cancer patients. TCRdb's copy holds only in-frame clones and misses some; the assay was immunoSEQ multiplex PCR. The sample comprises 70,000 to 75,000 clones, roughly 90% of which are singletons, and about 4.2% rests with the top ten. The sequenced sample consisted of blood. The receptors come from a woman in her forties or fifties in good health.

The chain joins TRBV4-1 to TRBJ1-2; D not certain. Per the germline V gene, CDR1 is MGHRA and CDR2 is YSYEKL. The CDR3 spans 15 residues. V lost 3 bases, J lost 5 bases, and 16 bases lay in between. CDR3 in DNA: TGCGCCAGCAGCCATCCTCCTGAGGGTATTTATGGCTACACCTTC. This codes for CASSHPPEGIYGYTF.

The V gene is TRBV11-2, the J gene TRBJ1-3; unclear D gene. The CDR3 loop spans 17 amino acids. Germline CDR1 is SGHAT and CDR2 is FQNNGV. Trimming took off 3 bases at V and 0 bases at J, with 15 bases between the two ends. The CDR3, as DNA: TGTGCCAGCAGCTTGGCAGCCGGACGGCGCTCTGGAAACACCATATATTTT. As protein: CASSLAAGRRSGNTIYF.

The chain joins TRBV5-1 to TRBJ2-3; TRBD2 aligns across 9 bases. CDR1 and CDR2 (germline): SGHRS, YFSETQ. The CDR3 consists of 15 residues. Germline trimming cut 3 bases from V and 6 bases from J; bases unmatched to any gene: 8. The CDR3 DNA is TGCGCCAGCAGCTCGGATGTCAGCGGGAGGGATACGCAGTATTTT. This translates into CASSSDVSGRDTQYF.

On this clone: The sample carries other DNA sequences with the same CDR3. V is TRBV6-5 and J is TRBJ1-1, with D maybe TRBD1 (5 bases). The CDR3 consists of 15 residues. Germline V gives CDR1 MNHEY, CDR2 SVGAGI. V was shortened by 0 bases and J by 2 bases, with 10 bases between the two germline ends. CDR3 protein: CASSYSGTVNTEAFF. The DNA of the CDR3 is TGTGCCAGCAGTTACTCGGGGACCGTAAACACTGAAGCTTTCTTT.

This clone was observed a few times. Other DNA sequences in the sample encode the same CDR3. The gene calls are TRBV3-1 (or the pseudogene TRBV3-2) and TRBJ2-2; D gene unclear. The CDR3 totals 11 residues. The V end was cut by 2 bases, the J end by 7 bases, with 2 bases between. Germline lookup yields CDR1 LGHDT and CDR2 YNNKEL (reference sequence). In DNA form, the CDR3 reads TGTGCCAGCAGCCAAAGCGGGGAGCTGTTTTTT. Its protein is CASSQSGELFF.

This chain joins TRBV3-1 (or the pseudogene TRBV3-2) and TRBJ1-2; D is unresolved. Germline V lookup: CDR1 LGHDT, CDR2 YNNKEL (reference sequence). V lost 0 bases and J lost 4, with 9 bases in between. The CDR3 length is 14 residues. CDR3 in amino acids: CASSQEGRSYGYTF. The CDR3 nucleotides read TGTGCCAGCAGCCAAGAGGGTCGAAGCTATGGCTACACCTTC.

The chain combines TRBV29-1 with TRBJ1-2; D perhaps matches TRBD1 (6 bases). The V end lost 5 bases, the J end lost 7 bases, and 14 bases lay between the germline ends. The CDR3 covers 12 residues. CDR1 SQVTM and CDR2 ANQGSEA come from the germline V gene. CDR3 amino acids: CSVTTGQSGYTF. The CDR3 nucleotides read TGCAGCGTTACAACAGGGCAGAGTGGCTACACCTTC.

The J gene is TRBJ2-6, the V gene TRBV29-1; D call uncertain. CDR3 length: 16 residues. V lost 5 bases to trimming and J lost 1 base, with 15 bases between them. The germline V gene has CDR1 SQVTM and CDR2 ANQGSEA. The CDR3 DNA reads TGCAGCGTTTCCTTGGACCTTGGGTCTGGGGCCAACGTCCTGACTTTC. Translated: CSVSLDLGSGANVLTF.

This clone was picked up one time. In nucleotides, the CDR3 is TGCGCCAGCAGCTTGGGGGTACTTAACACTGAAGCTTTCTTT. Translation gives CASSLGVLNTEAFF. The V gene is TRBV5-1, the J gene TRBJ1-1; D gene ambiguous. The CDR3 has 14 amino acids. The V end lost 0 bases, the J end lost 2 bases, and 8 bases lay between the germline ends. Germline CDR1 SGHRS, CDR2 YFSETQ.

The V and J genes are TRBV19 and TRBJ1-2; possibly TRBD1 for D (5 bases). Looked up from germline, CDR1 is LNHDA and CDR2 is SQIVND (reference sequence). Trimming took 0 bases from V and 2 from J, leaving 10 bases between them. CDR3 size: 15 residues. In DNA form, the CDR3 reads TGTGCCAGTAGTATAGATGGTGGGGGAAACTATGGCTACACCTTC. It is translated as CASSIDGGGNYGYTF.

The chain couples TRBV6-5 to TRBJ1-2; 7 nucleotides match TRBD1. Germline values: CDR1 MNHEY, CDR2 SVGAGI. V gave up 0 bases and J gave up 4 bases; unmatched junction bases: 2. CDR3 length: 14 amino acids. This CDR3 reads CASSYSRGPYGYTF. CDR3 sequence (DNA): TGTGCCAGCAGTTACTCAAGGGGGCCCTATGGCTACACCTTC.

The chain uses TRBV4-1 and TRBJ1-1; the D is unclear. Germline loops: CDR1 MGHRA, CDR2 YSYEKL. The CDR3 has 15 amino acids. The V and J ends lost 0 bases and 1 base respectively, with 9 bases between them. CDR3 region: CASSQDVGKNTEAFF. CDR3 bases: TGCGCCAGCAGCCAAGATGTCGGGAAGAACACTGAAGCTTTCTTT.

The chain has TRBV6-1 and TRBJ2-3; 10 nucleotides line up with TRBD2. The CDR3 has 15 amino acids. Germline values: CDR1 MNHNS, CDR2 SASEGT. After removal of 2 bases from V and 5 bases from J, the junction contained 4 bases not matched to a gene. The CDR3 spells CASSELAGVLDTQYF. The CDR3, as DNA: TGTGCCAGCAGTGAACTAGCGGGAGTATTAGATACGCAGTATTTT.

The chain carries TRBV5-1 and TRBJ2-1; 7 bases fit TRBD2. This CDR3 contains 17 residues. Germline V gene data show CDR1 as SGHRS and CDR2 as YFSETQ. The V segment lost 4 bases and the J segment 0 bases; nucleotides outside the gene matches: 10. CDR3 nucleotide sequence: TGCGCCAGCAGCCAGAGGGCGGGAGTGACCTCCTACAATGAGCAGTTCTTC. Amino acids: CASSQRAGVTSYNEQFF.

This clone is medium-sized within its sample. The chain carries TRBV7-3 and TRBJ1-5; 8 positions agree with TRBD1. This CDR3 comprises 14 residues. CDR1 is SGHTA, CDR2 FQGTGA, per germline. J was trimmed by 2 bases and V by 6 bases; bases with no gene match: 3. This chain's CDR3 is CASSPTGGNQPQHF. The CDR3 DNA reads TGTGCCAGCAGTCCGACAGGGGGCAATCAGCCCCAGCATTTT.

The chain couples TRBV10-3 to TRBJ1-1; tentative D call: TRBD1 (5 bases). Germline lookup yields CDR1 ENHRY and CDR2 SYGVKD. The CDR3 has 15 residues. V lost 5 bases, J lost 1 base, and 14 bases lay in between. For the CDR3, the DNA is TGTGCCATCAGTCCAGGGAAGGGGTCGAACACTGAAGCTTTCTTT. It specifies CAISPGKGSNTEAFF.

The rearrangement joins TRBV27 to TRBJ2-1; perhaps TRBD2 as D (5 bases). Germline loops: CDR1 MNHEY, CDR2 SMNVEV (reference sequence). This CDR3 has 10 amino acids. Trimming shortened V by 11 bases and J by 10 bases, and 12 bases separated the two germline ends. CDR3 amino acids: CAGPKREQFF. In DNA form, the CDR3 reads TGTGCCGGACCCAAGCGGGAGCAGTTCTTC.

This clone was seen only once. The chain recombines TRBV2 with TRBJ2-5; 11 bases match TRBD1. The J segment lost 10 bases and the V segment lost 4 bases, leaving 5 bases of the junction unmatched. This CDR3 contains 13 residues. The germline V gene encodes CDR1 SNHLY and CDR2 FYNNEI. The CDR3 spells CASSGGQGAYQYF. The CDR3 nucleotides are TGTGCCAGCAGTGGAGGACAGGGGGCCTACCAGTACTTC.

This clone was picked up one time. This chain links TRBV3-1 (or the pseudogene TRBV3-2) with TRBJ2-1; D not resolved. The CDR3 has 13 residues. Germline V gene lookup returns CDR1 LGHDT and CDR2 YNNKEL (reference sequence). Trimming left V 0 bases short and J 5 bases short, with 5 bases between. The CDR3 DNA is TGTGCCAGCAGCCAAGACGGTAACAATGAGCAGTTCTTC. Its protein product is CASSQDGNNEQFF.

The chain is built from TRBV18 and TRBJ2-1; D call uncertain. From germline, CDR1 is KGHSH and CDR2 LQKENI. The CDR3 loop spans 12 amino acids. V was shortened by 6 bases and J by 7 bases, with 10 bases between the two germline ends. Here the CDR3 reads CASSQNGNEQFF. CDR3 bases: TGTGCCAGCTCCCAAAATGGGAATGAGCAGTTCTTC.